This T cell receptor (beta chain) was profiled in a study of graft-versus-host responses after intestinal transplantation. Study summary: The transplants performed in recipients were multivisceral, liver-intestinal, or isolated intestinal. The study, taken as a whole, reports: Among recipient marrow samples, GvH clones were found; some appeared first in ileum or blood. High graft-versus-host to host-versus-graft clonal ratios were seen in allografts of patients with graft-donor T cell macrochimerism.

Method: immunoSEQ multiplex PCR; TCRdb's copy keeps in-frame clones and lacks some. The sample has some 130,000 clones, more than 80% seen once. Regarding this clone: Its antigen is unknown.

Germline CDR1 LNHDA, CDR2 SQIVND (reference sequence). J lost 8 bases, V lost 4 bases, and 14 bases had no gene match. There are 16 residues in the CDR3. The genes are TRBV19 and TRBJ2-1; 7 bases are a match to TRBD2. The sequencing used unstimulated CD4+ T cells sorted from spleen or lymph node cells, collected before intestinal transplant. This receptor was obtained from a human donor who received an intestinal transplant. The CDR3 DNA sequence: TGTGCCAGTAGTACCCCTCGAAGCGGGGAGGCCTATGAGCAGTTCTTC. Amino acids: CASSTPRSGEAYEQFF.